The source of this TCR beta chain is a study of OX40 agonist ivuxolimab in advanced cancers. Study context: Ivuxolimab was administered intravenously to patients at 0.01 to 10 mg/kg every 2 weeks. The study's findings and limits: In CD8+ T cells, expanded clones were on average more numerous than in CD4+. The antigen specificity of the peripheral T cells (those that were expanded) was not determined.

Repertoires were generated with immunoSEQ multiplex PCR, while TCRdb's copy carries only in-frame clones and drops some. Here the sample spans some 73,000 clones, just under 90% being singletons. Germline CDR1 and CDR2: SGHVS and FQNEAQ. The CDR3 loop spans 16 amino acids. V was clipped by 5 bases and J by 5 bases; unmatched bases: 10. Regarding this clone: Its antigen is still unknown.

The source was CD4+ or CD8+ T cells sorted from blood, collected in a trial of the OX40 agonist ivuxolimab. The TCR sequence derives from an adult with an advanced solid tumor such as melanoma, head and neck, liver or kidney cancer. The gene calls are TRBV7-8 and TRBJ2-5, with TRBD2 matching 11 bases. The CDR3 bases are TGTGCCAGCAGCCTCGTAGCGGGAGGGCCGGGGGAGACCCAGTACTTC. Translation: CASSLVAGGPGETQYF.